The subject of this entry is one T cell receptor (beta chain). These data are taken from a study of blood T cell repertoires in COVID-19. About the research overall: The United States, Italy and Spain supplied acute and convalescent COVID-19 samples. Sources were T cells, B-cell-depleted T cells, or PBMCs; the material itself was cDNA or gDNA.

Authors' processing steps: The assay estimated nucleated cells by amplifying reference gene primers. Profiled with immunoSEQ multiplex PCR; TCRdb holds only in-frame clones, not every one. The V and J calls and the clone size are those of that table, but D and trimming were determined from the DNA. This sample has more than 55,000 clones, with more than 80% found just once. The CDR3 is made up of 15 amino acids. V was trimmed by 5 bases and J by 0 bases, leaving 12 bases between them. Germline CDR1 SGHDT, CDR2 YYEEEE. The TCR originated in an elderly man with acute or convalescent COVID-19. The sequenced material came from peripheral blood. The chain combines TRBV5-6 with TRBJ1-3; a possible D gene is TRBD1 (5 bases). CDR3 sequence: CASSPGGYSGNTIYF. The CDR3, as DNA: TGTGCCAGCAGTCCTGGGGGGTACTCTGGAAACACCATATATTTT.